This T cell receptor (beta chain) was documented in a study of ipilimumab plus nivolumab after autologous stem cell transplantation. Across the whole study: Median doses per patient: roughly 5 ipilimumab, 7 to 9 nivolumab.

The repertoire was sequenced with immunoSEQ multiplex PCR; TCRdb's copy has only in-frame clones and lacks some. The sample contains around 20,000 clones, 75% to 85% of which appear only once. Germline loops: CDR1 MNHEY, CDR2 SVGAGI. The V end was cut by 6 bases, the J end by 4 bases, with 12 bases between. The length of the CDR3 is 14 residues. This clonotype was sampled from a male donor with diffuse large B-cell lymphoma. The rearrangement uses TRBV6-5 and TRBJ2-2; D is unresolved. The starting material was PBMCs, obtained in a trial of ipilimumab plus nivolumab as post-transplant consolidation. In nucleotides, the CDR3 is TGTGCCAGCAGACAGAAAGGCCGCACCGGGGAGCTGTTTTTT. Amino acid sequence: CASRQKGRTGELFF.